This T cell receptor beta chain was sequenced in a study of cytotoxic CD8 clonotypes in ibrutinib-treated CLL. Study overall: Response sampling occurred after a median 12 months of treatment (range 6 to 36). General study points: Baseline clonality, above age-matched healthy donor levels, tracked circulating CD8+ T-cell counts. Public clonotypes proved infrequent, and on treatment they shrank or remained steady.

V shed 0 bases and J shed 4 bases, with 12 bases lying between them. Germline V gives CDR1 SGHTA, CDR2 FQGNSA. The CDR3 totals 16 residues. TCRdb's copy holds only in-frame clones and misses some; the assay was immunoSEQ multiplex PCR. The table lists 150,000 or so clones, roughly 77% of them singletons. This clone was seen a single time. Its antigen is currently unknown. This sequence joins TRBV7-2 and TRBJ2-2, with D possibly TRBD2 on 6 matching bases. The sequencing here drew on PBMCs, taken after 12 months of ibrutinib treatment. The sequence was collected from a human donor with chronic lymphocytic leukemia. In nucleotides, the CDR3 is TGTGCCAGCAGCTTAGCTCCGGGCGGGGCCACCGGGGAGCTGTTTTTT. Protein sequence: CASSLAPGGATGELFF.